This TCR beta chain comes out of a study of OX40 agonist ivuxolimab in advanced cancers. Study-wide context: The costimulatory receptor OX40 (CD134) was targeted by ivuxolimab, a fully human IgG2 agonistic monoclonal antibody. Intravenous ivuxolimab was administered to patients every 2 weeks at six dose levels: 0.01, 0.1, 0.3, 1.5, 3 and 10 mg/kg. Of the 52 patients in dose escalation, 19 had hepatocellular carcinoma, some 15 had melanoma, 9 had renal cell carcinoma and 9 had head and neck cancer. A male proportion of 82.7% and a mean age of approximately 55 years, ranging from roughly 20 to 80, were recorded for the dose-escalation cohort. Patients were allowed to have had prior anti-PD-1, anti-PD-L1 or anti-CTLA-4 therapy, and approximately 40% of the dose-escalation patients had been treated with checkpoint inhibitors. Three dose-escalation patients achieved partial responses, one with hepatocellular carcinoma and two with cutaneous melanoma. The point of sequencing TCRbeta in the periphery was to test whether ivuxolimab changed TCR sequence diversity and drove clonal T-cell expansion. The monotherapy dose-escalation portion (N ≈ 57 patients) of the phase I ivuxolimab trial is reported in the paper. Overall study results and their limits: At doses of 0.1 to 3.0 mg/kg, clonal expansion of both CD4+ and CD8+ T cells in blood was seen between baseline and week 6. The antigen specificity of the peripheral T cells that underwent clonal expansion was not determined. Low levels of normalized T-cell clonal expansion were also seen in some nonresponding patients. After ivuxolimab, expanded clones were on average more numerous among CD8+ T cells than among CD4+ T cells. Partial responders in the 0.1-3.0 mg/kg groups had among the lowest normalized peripheral clonal expansion, especially among CD8+ T cells.

Genomic DNA was extracted from sorted cells for sequencing of the TCRbeta CDR3 region. TCRbeta CDR3 regions were sequenced using the immunoSEQ Assay. Not all clones reach the TCRdb copy of this immuneACCESS table, which keeps in-frame sequences only. Checked studies attribute under half of the gap to unresolved V genes and leave the rest unexplained. The sample includes tens of thousands of clones, with around 89% observed a single time. The ten top clones hold around 0.56% of the sample. CDR3 length: 13 amino acids, cysteine to phenylalanine. Only CDR3 DNA remains: 39 bases, in frame from the first base. From the germline V gene, CDR1 is KGHSH and CDR2 is LQKENI. V is pared back by 0 bases and J by 3 bases, with 5 bases lying between the germline termini. This clone was seen once. Its antigen remains undetermined. Qualities for individual bases were not recorded, and no much larger clone is one base off.

The trial excluded patients who had a history of autoimmune disease or who were on systemic immunosuppression. In every dose cohort, peripheral blood was drawn for TCR sequencing at baseline, cycle 4 day 1, and cycle 7 day 1. The samples were taken from a phase I, first-in-human, multicenter, open-label dose-escalation trial of ivuxolimab. Adults with locally advanced or metastatic melanoma, renal cell carcinoma, hepatocellular carcinoma or head and neck squamous cell carcinoma were enrolled in the trial. Before TCR sequencing, CD4+ T cells and CD8+ T cells were sorted from peripheral blood as separate populations.

The rearranged chain carries TRBV18 and TRBJ2-5, with the D call tentatively TRBD1 or TRBD2, each fitting 5 bases. The sequence derives from an adult with an advanced solid tumor such as melanoma, head and neck, liver or kidney cancer. The source material was CD4+ or CD8+ T cells sorted from blood, sampled in a trial of the OX40 agonist ivuxolimab. The CDR3 region has the sequence CASSPPGEETQYF. The nucleotide sequence is TGTGCCAGCTCACCACCGGGGGAAGAGACCCAGTACTTC.